This is a list of T cell receptor beta chains from one sample in a study of tumor and adjacent non-tumor tissue in lung cancer. TCRdb recomputed calls from the multiplex PCR reads with MiXCR, one row per CDR3 protein. The table lists around 74,000 distinct CDR3 sequences, approximately 68% of them singletons. The sequenced sample consisted of distant non-tumor lung tissue. These receptors were collected from a woman aged 45-65 years with non-small cell lung cancer. Both conserved end residues are part of each CDR3. A D gene is named only where the DNA matches it firmly. Clone size is stated in some rows and not others, as once, few, many or a class when expanded.

>TRBV28|TRBD1|few|TRBJ1-1
CASSLTTGIEAFF
TGTGCCAGCAGTTTGACGACAGGGATTGAAGCTTTCTTT
>TRBV11-3|.|.|TRBJ2-2
CASILDTTGELFF
TGTGCTAGCATCTTAGACACTACCGGGGAGCTGTTTTTT
>TRBV4-1|TRBD2|.|TRBJ2-3
CASSQDRVPAGGQNTQYF
TGCGCCAGCAGCCAGGATCGCGTTCCAGCGGGAGGGCAAAATACGCAGTATTTT
>TRBV29-1|.|.|TRBJ2-3
CSAKDGLVTPDTQYF
TGCAGCGCCAAGGACGGGCTCGTCACACCAGATACGCAGTATTTT
>TRBV11-1|TRBD1|.|TRBJ2-3
CVSSLAIGTDTRYF
TGTGTCAGCAGCTTAGCGATCGGGACAGATACGCGGTATTTT
>TRBV7-8|.|.|TRBJ1-4
CASCLDDRTNEKLFF
TGTGCTAGCTGCTTAGACGACAGGACGAATGAAAAACTGTTTTTT
>TRBV5-1|.|.|TRBJ1-1
CASSIGTTLFEGGAFF
TGCGCCAGCAGCATAGGGACCACCCTATTCGAGGGTGGAGCCTTCTTT
>TRBV10-3|TRBD1|many|TRBJ2-2
CAIRGQGANTGELFF
TGTGCCATCAGGGGACAGGGGGCGAACACCGGGGAGCTGTTTTTT
>TRBV11-2|TRBD2|once|TRBJ2-7
CARSLLAGGFEQYF
TGTGCCAGGAGCTTACTAGCGGGGGGGTTCGAGCAGTACTTC
>TRBV11-2|.|.|TRBJ2-7
CASSLSLSLSYEQYF
TGTGCCAGCAGCTTATCTCTGAGTCTCTCCTACGAGCAGTATTTC
>TRBV20-1|.|.|TRBJ2-7
CSARARPGLQSGEQYF
TGCAGTGCCAGAGCGAGACCGGGACTCCAGTCGGGCGAGCAGTACTTC
>TRBV20-1|TRBD1|.|TRBJ2-7
CSKEDRLNSYEQYF
TGCAGTAAAGAGGACAGGCTGAATTCCTACGAGCAGTACTTC
>TRBV11-2|.|many|TRBJ2-1
CASILLAQYNEQFF
TGTGCCAGCATACTCCTAGCCCAATACAATGAGCAGTTCTTC
>TRBV5-8|TRBD2|.|TRBJ2-1
CTSGERRGSYNEQFF
TGTACCAGCGGGGAGAGGCGGGGCTCATACAATGAGCAGTTCTTC